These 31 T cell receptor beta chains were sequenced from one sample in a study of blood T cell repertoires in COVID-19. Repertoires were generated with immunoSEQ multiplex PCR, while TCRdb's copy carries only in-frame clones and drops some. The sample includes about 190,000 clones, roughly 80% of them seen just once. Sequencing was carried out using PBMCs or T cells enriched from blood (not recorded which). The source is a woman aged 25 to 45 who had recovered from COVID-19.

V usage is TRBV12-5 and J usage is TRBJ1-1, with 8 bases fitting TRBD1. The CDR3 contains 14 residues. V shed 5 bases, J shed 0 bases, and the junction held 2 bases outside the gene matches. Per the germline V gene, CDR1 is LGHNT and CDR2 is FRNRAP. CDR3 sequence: CASGTGQVNTEAFF. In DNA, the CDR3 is TGTGCTAGTGGTACGGGACAGGTGAACACTGAAGCTTTCTTT. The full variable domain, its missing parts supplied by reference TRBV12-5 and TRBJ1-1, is DARVTQTPRHKVTEMGQEVTMRCQPILGHNTVFWYRQTMMQGLELLAYFRNRAPLDDSGMPKDRFSAEMPDATLATLKIQPSEPRDSAVYFCASGTGQVNTEAFFGQGTRLTVV.

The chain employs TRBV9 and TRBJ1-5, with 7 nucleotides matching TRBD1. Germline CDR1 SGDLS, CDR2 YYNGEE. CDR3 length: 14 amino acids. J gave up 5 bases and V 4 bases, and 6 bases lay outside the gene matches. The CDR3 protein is CASSPDREDQPQHF. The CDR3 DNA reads TGTGCCAGCAGCCCCGACAGGGAGGATCAGCCCCAGCATTTT.

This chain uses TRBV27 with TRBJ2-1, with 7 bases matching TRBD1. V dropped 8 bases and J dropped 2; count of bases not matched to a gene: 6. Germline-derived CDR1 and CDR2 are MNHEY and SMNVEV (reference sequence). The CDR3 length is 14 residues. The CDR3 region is CASHRGPPYNEQFF. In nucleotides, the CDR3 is TGTGCCAGCCACAGGGGTCCTCCCTACAATGAGCAGTTCTTC.

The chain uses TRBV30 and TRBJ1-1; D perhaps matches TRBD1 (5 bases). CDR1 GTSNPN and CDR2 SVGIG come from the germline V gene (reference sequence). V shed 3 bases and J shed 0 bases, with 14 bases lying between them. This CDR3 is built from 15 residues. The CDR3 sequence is CAWRGRQNLNTEAFF. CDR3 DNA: TGTGCCTGGAGAGGAAGACAGAACCTGAACACTGAAGCTTTCTTT.

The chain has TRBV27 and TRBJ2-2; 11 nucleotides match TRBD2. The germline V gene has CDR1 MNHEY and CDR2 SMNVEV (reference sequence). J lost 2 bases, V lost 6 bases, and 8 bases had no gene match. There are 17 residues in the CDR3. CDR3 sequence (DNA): TGTGCCAGCAGAATAACCCGACTAGCGGGAAACACCGGGGAGCTGTTTTTT. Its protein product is CASRITRLAGNTGELFF.

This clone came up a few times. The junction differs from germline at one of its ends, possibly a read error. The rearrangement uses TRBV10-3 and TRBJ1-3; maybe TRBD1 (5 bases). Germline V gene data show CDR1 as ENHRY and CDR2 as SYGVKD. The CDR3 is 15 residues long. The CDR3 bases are TGTGCCACCAGTTACGACAGCAGCTCTGGAAACACCATATATTTT. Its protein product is CATSYDSSSGNTIYF.

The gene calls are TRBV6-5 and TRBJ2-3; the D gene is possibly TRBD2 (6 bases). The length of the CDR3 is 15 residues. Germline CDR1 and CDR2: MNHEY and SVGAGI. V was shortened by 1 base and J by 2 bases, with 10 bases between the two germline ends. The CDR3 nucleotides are TGTGCCAGCAGTTACTATGCGGGACCCACAGATACGCAGTATTTT. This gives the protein CASSYYAGPTDTQYF.

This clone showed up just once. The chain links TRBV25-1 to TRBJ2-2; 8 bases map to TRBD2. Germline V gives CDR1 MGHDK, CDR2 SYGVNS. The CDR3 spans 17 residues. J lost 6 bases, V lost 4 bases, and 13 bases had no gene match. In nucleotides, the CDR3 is TGTGCCAGCAGTGTAGGAGCGGGAGAGGCGGTACCCGGGGAGCTGTTTTTT. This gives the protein CASSVGAGEAVPGELFF.

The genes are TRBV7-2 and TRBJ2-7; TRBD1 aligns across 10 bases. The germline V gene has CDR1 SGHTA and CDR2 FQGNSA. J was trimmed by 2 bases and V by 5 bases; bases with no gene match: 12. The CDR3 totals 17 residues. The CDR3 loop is CASSRTPGQGPTYEQYF. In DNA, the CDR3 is TGTGCCAGCAGCCGCACCCCGGGACAGGGGCCGACCTACGAGCAGTACTTC.

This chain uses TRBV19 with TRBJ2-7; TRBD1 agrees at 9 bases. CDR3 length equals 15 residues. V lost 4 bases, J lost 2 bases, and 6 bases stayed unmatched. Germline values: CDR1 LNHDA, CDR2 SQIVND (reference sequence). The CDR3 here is CASSTWGQGPYEQYV. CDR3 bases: TGTGCCAGTAGTACATGGGGACAGGGCCCCTACGAGCAGTACGTC.

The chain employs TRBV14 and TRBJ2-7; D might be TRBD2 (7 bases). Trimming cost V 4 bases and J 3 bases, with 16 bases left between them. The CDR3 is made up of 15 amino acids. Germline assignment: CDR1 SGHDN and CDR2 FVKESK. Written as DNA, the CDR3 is TGTGCCAGCAGCCCACTAAGAGCGGGACACTACGAGCAGTACGTC. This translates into CASSPLRAGHYEQYV.

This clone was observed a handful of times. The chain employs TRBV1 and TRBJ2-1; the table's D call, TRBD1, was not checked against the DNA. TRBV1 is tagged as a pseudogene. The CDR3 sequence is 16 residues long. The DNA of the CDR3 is TGCACCAGCAGCCAAGCTACAGGTGGATTTTGGGATGAGCAGTTCTTC. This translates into CTSSQATGGFWDEQFF.

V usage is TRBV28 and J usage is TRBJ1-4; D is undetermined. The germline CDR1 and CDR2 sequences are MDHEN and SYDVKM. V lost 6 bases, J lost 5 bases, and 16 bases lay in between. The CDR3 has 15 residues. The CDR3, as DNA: TGTGCCAGCAGGCTGGGTGAACAGCGGAATGAAAAACTGTTTTTT. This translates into CASRLGEQRNEKLFF.

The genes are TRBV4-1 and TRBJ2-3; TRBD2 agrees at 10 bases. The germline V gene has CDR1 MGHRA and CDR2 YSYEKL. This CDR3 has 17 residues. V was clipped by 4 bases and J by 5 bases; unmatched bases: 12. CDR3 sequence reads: CASSRDSSGRGGDTQYF. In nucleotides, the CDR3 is TGCGCCAGCAGCCGAGACTCTAGCGGGAGAGGAGGAGATACGCAGTATTTT.

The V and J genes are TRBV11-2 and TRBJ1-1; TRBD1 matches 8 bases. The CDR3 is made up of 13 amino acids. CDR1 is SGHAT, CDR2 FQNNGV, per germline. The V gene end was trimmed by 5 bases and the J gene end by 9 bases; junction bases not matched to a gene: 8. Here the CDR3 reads CASSNPGQVKAFF. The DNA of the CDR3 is TGTGCCAGCAGCAACCCGGGACAGGTTAAAGCTTTCTTT.

The DNA for the CDR3 is TGTGCCAGCAGGACAAGGGGGGGGCCCTACAATGAGCAGTTCTTC. As protein: CASRTRGGPYNEQFF. The V call is TRBV28, the J call TRBJ2-1, with TRBD2 as a possible D gene (7 bases). Trimming removed 6 bases from V and 2 bases from J, with 14 bases in between. CDR3 size: 15 residues. Germline values: CDR1 MDHEN, CDR2 SYDVKM.

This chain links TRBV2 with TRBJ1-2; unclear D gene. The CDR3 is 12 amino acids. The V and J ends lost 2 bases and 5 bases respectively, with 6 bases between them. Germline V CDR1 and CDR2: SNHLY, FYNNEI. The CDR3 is CASSEWEYGYTF. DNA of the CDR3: TGTGCCAGCAGTGAATGGGAGTATGGCTACACCTTC.

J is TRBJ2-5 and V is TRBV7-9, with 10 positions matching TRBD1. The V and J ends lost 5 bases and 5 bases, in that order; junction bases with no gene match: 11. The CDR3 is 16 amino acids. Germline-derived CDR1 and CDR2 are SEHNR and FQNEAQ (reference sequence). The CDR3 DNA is TGTGCCAGCAGCCCCACCGGGACAGGGGTCGGGGAGACCCAGTACTTC. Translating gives CASSPTGTGVGETQYF. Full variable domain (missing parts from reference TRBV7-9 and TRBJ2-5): DTGVSQNPRHKITKRGQNVTFRCDPISEHNRLYWYRQTLGQGPEFLTYFQNEAQLEKSRLLSDRFSAERPKGSFSTLEIQRTEQGDSAMYLCASSPTGTGVGETQYFGPGTRLLVL.

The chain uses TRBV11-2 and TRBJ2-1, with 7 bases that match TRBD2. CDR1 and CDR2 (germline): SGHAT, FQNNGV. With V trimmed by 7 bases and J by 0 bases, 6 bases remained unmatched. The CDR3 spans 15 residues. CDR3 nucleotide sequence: TGTGCCAGCACTCGGGCGGGGGTCTCCTACAATGAGCAGTTCTTC. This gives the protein CASTRAGVSYNEQFF.

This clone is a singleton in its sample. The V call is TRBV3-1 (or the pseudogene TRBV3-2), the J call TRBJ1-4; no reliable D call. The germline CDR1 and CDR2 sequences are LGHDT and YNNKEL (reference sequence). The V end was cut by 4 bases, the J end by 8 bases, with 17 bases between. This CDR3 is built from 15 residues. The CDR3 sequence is CASSPRTPRGEKLFF. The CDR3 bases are TGTGCCAGCAGCCCGAGGACTCCTAGAGGGGAAAAACTGTTTTTT.

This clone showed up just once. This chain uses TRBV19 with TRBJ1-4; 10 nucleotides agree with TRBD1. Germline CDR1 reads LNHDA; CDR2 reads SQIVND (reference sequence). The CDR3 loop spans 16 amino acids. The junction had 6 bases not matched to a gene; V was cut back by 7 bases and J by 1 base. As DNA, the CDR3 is TGTGCCAGTACCACCTGGACAGGGGGAACTAATGAAAAACTGTTTTTT. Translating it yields CASTTWTGGTNEKLFF.

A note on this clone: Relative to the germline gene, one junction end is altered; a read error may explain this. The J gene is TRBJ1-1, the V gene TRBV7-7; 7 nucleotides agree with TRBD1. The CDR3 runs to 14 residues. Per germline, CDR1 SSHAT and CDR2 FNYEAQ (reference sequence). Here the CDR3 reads CASSPGQMNTEAFF. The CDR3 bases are TGTGCTAGCAGCCCGGGACAGATGAACACTGAAGCTTTCTTT.

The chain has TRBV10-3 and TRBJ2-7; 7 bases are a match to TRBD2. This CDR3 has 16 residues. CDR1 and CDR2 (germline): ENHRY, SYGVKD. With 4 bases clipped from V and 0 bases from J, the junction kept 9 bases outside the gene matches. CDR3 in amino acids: CAISAPPGLSSYEQYF. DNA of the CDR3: TGTGCCATCAGTGCTCCTCCGGGACTAAGCTCCTACGAGCAGTACTTC.

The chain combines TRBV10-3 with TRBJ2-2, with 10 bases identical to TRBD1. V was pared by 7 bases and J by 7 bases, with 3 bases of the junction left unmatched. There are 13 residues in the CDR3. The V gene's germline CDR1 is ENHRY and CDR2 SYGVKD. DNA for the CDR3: TGTGCCATCATGGGACAGGGGATCGGGGAGCTGTTTTTT. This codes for CAIMGQGIGELFF.

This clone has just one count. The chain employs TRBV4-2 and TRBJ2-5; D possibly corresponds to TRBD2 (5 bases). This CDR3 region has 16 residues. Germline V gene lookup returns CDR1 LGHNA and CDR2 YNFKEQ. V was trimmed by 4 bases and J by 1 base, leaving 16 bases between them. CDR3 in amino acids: CASSPWGAAPQETQYF. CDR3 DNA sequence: TGTGCCAGCAGCCCGTGGGGAGCGGCACCCCAAGAGACCCAGTACTTC.

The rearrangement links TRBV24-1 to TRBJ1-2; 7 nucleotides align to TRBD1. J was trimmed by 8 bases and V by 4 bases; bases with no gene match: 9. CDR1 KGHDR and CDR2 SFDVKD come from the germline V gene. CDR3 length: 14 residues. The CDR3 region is CATSDQDRVGGYTF. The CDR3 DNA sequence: TGTGCCACCAGTGACCAAGACAGGGTTGGGGGCTACACCTTC.

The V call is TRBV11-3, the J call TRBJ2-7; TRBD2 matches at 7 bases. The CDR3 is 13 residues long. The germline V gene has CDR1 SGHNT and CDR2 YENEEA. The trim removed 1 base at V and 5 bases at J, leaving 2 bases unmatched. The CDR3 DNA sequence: TGTGCCAGCAGCTTAGCTAGCGGAAACGAGCAGTACTTC. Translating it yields CASSLASGNEQYF.

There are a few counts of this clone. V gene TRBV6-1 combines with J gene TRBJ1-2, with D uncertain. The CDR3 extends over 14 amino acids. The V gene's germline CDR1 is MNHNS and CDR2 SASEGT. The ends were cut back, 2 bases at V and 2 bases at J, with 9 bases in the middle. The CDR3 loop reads CASSEYGDNYGYTF. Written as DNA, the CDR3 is TGTGCCAGCAGTGAATATGGAGACAACTATGGCTACACCTTC.

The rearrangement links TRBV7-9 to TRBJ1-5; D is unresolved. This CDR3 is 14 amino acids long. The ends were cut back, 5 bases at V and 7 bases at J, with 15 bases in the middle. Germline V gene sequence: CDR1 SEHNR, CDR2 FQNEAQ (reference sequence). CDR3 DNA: TGTGCCAGCAGCCCCCCGGGAAATTGGCAGCCCCAGCATTTT. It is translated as CASSPPGNWQPQHF.

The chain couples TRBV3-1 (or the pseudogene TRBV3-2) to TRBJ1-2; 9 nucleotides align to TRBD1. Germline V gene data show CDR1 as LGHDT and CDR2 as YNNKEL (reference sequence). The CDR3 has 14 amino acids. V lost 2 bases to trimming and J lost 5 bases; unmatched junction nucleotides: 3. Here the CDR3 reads CASSQTGGWYGYTF. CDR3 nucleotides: TGTGCCAGCAGCCAAACAGGGGGCTGGTATGGCTACACCTTC.

The CDR3 DNA reads TGTGCCAGCAGTTCAGGGGCTCATAACTATGGCTACACCTTC. Protein: CASSSGAHNYGYTF. The chain joins TRBV28 to TRBJ1-2, with a weak D call TRBD1 (6 bases). Trimming pared 4 bases from V and 1 base from J, leaving 10 bases between. Germline loops: CDR1 MDHEN, CDR2 SYDVKM. CDR3 length equals 14 residues.